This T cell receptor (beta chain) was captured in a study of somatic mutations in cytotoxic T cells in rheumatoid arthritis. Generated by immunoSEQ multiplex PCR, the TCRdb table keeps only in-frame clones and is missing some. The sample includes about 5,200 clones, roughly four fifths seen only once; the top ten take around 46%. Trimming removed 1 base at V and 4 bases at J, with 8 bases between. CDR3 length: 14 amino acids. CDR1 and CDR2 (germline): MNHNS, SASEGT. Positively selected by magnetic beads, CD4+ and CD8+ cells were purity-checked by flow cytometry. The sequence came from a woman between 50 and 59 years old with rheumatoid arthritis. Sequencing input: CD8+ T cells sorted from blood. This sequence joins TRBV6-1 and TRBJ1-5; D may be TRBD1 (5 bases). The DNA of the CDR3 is TGTGCCAGCAGTGAAGGGGGCGGTAATCAGCCCCAGCATTTT. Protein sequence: CASSEGGGNQPQHF.